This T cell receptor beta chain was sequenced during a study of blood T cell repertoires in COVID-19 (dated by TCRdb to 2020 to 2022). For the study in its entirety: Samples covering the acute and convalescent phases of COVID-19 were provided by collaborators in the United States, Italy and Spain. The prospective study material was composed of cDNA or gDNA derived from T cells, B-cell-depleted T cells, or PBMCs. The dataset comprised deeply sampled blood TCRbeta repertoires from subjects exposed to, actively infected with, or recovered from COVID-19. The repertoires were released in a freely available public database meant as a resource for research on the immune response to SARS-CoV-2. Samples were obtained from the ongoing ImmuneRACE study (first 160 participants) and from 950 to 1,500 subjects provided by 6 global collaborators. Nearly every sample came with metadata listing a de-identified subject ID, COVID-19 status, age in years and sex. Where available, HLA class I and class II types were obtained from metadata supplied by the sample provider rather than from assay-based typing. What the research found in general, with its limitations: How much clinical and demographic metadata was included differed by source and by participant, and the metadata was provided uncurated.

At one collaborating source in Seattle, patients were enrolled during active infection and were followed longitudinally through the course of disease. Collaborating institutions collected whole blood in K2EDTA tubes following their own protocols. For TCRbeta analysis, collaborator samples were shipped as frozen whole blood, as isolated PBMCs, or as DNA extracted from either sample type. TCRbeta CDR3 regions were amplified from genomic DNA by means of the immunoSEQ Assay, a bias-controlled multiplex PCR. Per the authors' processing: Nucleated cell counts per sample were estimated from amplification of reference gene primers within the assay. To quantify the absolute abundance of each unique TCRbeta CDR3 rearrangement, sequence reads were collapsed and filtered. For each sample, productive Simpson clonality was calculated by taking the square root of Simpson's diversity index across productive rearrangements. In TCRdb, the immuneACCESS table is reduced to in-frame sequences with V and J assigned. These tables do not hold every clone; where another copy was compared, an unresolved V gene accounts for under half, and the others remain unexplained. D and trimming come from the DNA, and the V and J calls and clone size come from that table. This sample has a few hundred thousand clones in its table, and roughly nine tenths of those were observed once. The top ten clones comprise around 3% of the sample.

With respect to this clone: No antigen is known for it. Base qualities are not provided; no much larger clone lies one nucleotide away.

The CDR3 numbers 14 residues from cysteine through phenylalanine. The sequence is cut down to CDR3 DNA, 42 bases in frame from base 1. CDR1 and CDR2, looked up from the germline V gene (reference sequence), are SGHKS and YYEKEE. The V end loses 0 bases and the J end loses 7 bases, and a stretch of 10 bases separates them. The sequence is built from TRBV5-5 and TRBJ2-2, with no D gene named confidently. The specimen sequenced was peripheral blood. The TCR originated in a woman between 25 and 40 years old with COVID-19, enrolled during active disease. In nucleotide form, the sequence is TGTGCCAGCAGCTTGGCCGGTAGCAGCGGGGAGCTGTTTTTT. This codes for CASSLAGSSGELFF. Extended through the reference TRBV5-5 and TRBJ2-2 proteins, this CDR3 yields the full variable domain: DAGVTQSPTHLIKTRGQQVTLRCSPISGHKSVSWYQQVLGQGPQFIFQYYEKEERGRGNFPDRFSARQFPNYSSELNVNALLLGDSALYLCASSLAGSSGELFFGEGSRLTVL.